Each of the 9 T cell receptor beta chains below was sequenced from the same sample in a study of T cell responses to AZD1222 COVID-19 vaccine. TCRdb's table, derived via immunoSEQ multiplex PCR, lists solely in-frame clones and lacks some. Among some 98,000 clones listed, about 88% were seen once. Sequencing was performed on peripheral blood, taken on day 0 of AZD1222 vaccination. The source is an adult in good health.

This chain links TRBV28 with TRBJ2-7, with a weak D call TRBD1 (5 bases). Trimming left V 3 bases short and J 9 bases short, with 15 bases between. CDR1 and CDR2 from the germline V gene are MDHEN and SYDVKM. The CDR3 is 13 residues long. CDR3 residues: CASSFPQAPGQYF. Written as DNA, the CDR3 is TGTGCCAGCAGTTTCCCACAGGCCCCGGGGCAGTACTTC.

The chain recombines TRBV6-5 with TRBJ2-7, with D perhaps matching TRBD1 or TRBD2 (6 bases each). The CDR3 extends over 14 amino acids. CDR1 and CDR2 (germline): MNHEY, SVGAGI. V was pared by 6 bases and J by 2 bases, with 14 bases between. In DNA form, the CDR3 reads TGTGCCAGCAGCCCGAGGAGGGGGGCCTACGAGCAGTACTTC. Amino acids: CASSPRRGAYEQYF.

The CDR3 sequence: CASSSASGGPSTDTQYF. Written as DNA, the CDR3 is TGTGCCAGCAGTTCCGCTAGCGGGGGACCAAGCACAGATACGCAGTATTTT. The rearrangement joins TRBV6-2 or TRBV6-3 to TRBJ2-3, with TRBD2 matching 10 bases. Germline CDR1 and CDR2: MNHEY and SVGEGT. This CDR3 spans 17 amino acids. J was trimmed by 0 bases and V by 4 bases; bases with no gene match: 7.

This chain connects TRBV19 to TRBJ1-5, with D uncertain. Germline assignment: CDR1 LNHDA and CDR2 SQIVND (reference sequence). The CDR3 consists of 15 residues. The V and J ends lost 5 bases and 7 bases respectively, with 18 bases between them. The DNA of the CDR3 is TGTGCCAGTAGTTCCTCCGTAGCCCGTTTGCAGCCCCAGCATTTT. It specifies CASSSSVARLQPQHF.

This chain joins TRBV10-1 and TRBJ2-1; 9 positions match TRBD2. Trimming cost V 0 bases and J 4 bases; bases outside gene matches: 4. Germline V gene lookup returns CDR1 WNHNN and CDR2 SYGVQD (reference sequence). This CDR3 has 16 amino acids. CDR3 residues: CASSESFAGGYNEQFF. The CDR3 DNA is TGCGCCAGCAGTGAGTCGTTTGCGGGGGGGTACAATGAGCAGTTCTTC.

The chain uses TRBV15 and TRBJ1-5; no reliable D call. The CDR3 sequence is 15 residues long. The V gene lost 0 bases and the J gene lost 0 bases, with 6 bases spanning the gap. Germline V gene data show CDR1 as LNHNV and CDR2 as YYDKDF (reference sequence). CDR3 sequence reads: CATSREQNSNQPQHF. The CDR3 region has the DNA TGTGCCACCAGCAGAGAACAGAATAGCAATCAGCCCCAGCATTTT. The variable domain in full, completed from reference TRBV15 and TRBJ1-5, reads DAMVIQNPRYQVTQFGKPVTLSCSQTLNHNVMYWYQQKSSQAPKLLFHYYDKDFNNEADTPDNFQSRRPNTSFCFLDIRSPGLGDTAMYLCATSREQNSNQPQHFGDGTRLSIL.

J is TRBJ2-5 and V is TRBV5-4; TRBD2 aligns across 10 bases. V lost 3 bases and J lost 5; bases outside the gene matches: 13. The CDR3 consists of 17 residues. Germline CDR1 SGHNT, CDR2 YYREEE (reference sequence). The CDR3 region has the DNA TGTGCCAGCAGCTCTCCCCTGGGAGCGGGGGGGAGTGAGACCCAGTACTTC. Amino acids: CASSSPLGAGGSETQYF.

The chain carries TRBV3-1 (or the pseudogene TRBV3-2) and TRBJ1-6; D possibly corresponds to TRBD1 (6 bases). Germline V lookup: CDR1 LGHDT, CDR2 YNNKEL (reference sequence). V dropped 1 base and J dropped 16 bases, with 17 bases sitting between them. The CDR3 has 14 amino acids. This chain's CDR3 is CASSQGVQGGGLHF. CDR3 sequence (DNA): TGTGCCAGCAGCCAAGGGGTTCAAGGGGGAGGACTCCACTTT.

This chain joins TRBV30 and TRBJ2-5; 7 bases align to TRBD2. This CDR3 region has 11 residues. Trimming cost V 3 bases and J 14 bases; bases outside gene matches: 9. The V gene's germline CDR1 is GTSNPN and CDR2 SVGIG (reference sequence). The CDR3, as DNA: TGTGCCTGGAGCGCCGGGACTACCTCCTACTTC. Translating gives CAWSAGTTSYF. Full variable domain (outside the CDR3, taken from reference TRBV30 and TRBJ2-5): SQTIHQWPATLVQPVGSPLSLECTVEGTSNPNLYWYRQAAGRGLQLLFYSVGIGQISSEVPQNLSASRPQDRQFILSSKKLLLSDSGFYLCAWSAGTTSYFGPGTRLLVL.